This T cell receptor (beta chain) was recorded in a study of persistence of HIV-infected CD4 T cells. Study at large: Donors were ART-treated; their CMV- and Gag-responding CD4+ T cells were isolated.

Stimulation used approximately 9.5 ug/mL lysate from CMV-infected fibroblasts. CD40L/CD69 double-negative CD45RO-high memory CD4+ T cells were collected. Undetectable plasma HIV-1 RNA below 50 copies/mL lasted at least 4 years. Germline V gene data show CDR1 as MGHRA and CDR2 as YSYEKL. The CDR3 is made up of 15 amino acids. V was clipped by 0 bases and J by 3 bases, with 10 bases between them. On this clone itself: No antigen is known for it.

The study, taken as a whole, reports: TCRbeta richness was lower in CMV- and Gag-responding cells than in anti-CD3/anti-CD28-responding cells.

The libraries were made with immunoSEQ version 4 in survey mode. Genomic DNA was diluted to 7.5 to 10 ng/uL, up to 1 ug per sample. Produced via immunoSEQ multiplex PCR; TCRdb's table is partial and in-frame only. The table lists fewer than 40,000 clones, roughly 87% of them singletons, with about 6% in the top ten. The receptor was isolated from an adult woman with HIV who was CMV-seropositive. The genes are TRBV4-1 and TRBJ2-3; no clear D gene. Sequencing was performed on CD4+ T cells sorted from PBMCs after 18-hour stimulation, taken from a patient who received antiretroviral therapy. The chain's CDR3 is CASSQDTVQTDTQYF. The CDR3 DNA reads as TGCGCCAGCAGCCAAGATACGGTCCAGACAGATACGCAGTATTTT.